This T cell receptor beta chain came from a study of blood T cells in healthy people across ages. Using a J-beta primer mix together with a sample-barcoded 5' primer, a second PCR was run for roughly 6 to 12 cycles. TCRdb independently ran MiXCR on the 5' RACE reads; one entry per CDR3 protein. Here the sample spans hundreds of thousands of distinct CDR3 sequences, approximately 50% being singletons. CDR3 length: 13 residues. Germline-derived CDR1 and CDR2 are MGHRA and YSYEKL. Trimming pared 0 bases from V and 7 bases from J, leaving 7 bases between. PBMCs were isolated at a quantity of at least 7 million per sample. Per sample, no less than 5.5 micrograms of total RNA were extracted.

The sample comprised blood. The clonotype comes from a man in his 60s in good health. This chain connects TRBV4-1 to TRBJ1-5, with unresolved D. CDR3 sequence reads: CASSQDTEQPQHF. The CDR3 region has the DNA TGCGCCAGCAGCCAAGATACAGAGCAGCCCCAGCATTTT.